This is a list of T cell receptor beta chains from one sample in a study of shared clonotypes between healthy human individuals. Sequencing was performed with immunoSEQ multiplex PCR; in TCRdb, only in-frame clones are kept and a portion is missing. The table lists about 710,000 clones, around 73% of them singletons. The sample consisted of memory CD4+ T cells sorted from blood. The receptor set was obtained from a woman under 40 in good health. Each CDR3 is given with its conserved first and last residue. The D gene is left open where the match is weak. For some rows the clone size is stated as once, few or many, or as a class when expanded; others skip it.

v_gene: TRBV5-4; j_gene: TRBJ1-2; abundance: .; d_gene: .; CDR3aa: CASSSGGAATYGYTF; CDR3nt: TGTGCCAGCAGCTCGGGGGGGGCGGCTACTTATGGCTACACCTTC
v_gene: TRBV7-8; j_gene: TRBJ2-3; abundance: .; d_gene: .; CDR3aa: CASSLVVDWRVDTQYF; CDR3nt: TGTGCCAGCAGCTTAGTTGTGGACTGGCGCGTAGATACGCAGTATTTT
v_gene: TRBV2; j_gene: TRBJ2-2; abundance: few; d_gene: .; CDR3aa: CASSTPGGTGELFF; CDR3nt: TGTGCCAGCAGTACCCCGGGCGGCACCGGGGAGCTGTTTTTT
v_gene: TRBV27; j_gene: TRBJ2-7; abundance: .; d_gene: TRBD1; CDR3aa: CASSPGTGGNEQYF; CDR3nt: TGTGCCAGCAGTCCCGGGACAGGGGGGAACGAGCAGTACTTC
v_gene: TRBV6-5; j_gene: TRBJ2-5; abundance: .; d_gene: .; CDR3aa: CASSFYVGTPQETQYF; CDR3nt: TGTGCCAGCAGTTTTTATGTTGGGACTCCACAAGAGACCCAGTACTTC
v_gene: TRBV10-1; j_gene: TRBJ2-1; abundance: few; d_gene: .; CDR3aa: CASSEGGSGYNEQFF; CDR3nt: TGCGCCAGCAGTGAAGGTGGTAGCGGCTACAATGAGCAGTTCTTC
v_gene: TRBV4-1; j_gene: TRBJ1-2; abundance: .; d_gene: TRBD1; CDR3aa: CASRSVGQEGYGYTF; CDR3nt: TGCGCCAGCAGGAGTGTAGGACAGGAGGGTTATGGCTACACCTTC
v_gene: TRBV18; j_gene: TRBJ2-5; abundance: .; d_gene: .; CDR3aa: CASSEQNQETQYF; CDR3nt: TGTGCCAGCTCGGAGCAGAACCAAGAGACCCAGTACTTC
v_gene: TRBV5-1; j_gene: TRBJ2-7; abundance: .; d_gene: .; CDR3aa: CASSVSVSAGRDEQYF; CDR3nt: TGCGCCAGCAGCGTCTCCGTTAGTGCGGGAAGGGACGAGCAGTACTTC
v_gene: TRBV25-1; j_gene: TRBJ2-7; abundance: few; d_gene: .; CDR3aa: CASSESKGTYEQYF; CDR3nt: TGTGCCAGCAGTGAATCCAAGGGAACCTACGAGCAGTACTTC
v_gene: TRBV5-1; j_gene: TRBJ1-1; abundance: .; d_gene: .; CDR3aa: CASSLEGRGKAEAFF; CDR3nt: TGCGCCAGCAGCTTGGAAGGACGGGGGAAGGCTGAAGCTTTCTTT
v_gene: TRBV19; j_gene: TRBJ1-5; abundance: .; d_gene: .; CDR3aa: CASGSYRAGNQPQHF; CDR3nt: TGTGCCAGCGGATCGTACAGGGCTGGCAATCAGCCCCAGCATTTT
v_gene: TRBV6-1; j_gene: TRBJ2-3; abundance: .; d_gene: .; CDR3aa: CASKLMSGTDTQYF; CDR3nt: TGTGCCAGCAAACTAATGAGCGGCACAGATACGCAGTATTTT
v_gene: TRBV5-1; j_gene: TRBJ2-3; abundance: .; d_gene: TRBD1; CDR3aa: CASSLGGGPSTDTQYF; CDR3nt: TGCGCCAGCAGCTTGGGAGGGGGCCCGAGCACAGATACGCAGTATTTT
v_gene: TRBV28; j_gene: TRBJ2-1; abundance: .; d_gene: .; CDR3aa: CASSLIRAEQFF; CDR3nt: TGTGCCAGCAGTTTGATCAGGGCCGAGCAGTTCTTC
v_gene: TRBV5-1; j_gene: TRBJ2-1; abundance: .; d_gene: .; CDR3aa: CASSLAGENEQFF; CDR3nt: TGCGCCAGCAGCTTGGCGGGTGAGAATGAGCAGTTCTTC
v_gene: TRBV2; j_gene: TRBJ1-5; abundance: few; d_gene: .; CDR3aa: CASNPQGFGNQPQHF; CDR3nt: TGTGCCAGCAACCCGCAGGGGTTTGGCAATCAGCCCCAGCATTTT
v_gene: TRBV5-4; j_gene: TRBJ2-7; abundance: few; d_gene: .; CDR3aa: CASSPGQFALGEQYF; CDR3nt: TGTGCCAGCAGCCCAGGACAGTTTGCCTTGGGGGAGCAGTACTTC
v_gene: TRBV10-3; j_gene: TRBJ1-2; abundance: .; d_gene: TRBD1; CDR3aa: CAIRDRGGYTF; CDR3nt: TGTGCCATCAGGGACAGGGGTGGCTACACCTTC
v_gene: TRBV20-1; j_gene: TRBJ1-2; abundance: few; d_gene: .; CDR3aa: CSAGDNYGYTF; CDR3nt: TGCAGTGCCGGGGACAACTATGGCTACACCTTC
v_gene: TRBV18; j_gene: TRBJ1-5; abundance: once; d_gene: TRBD1; CDR3aa: CASSPSGQGIQPQHF; CDR3nt: TGTGCCAGCTCACCTTCGGGACAGGGAATTCAGCCCCAGCATTTT
v_gene: TRBV19; j_gene: TRBJ2-2; abundance: .; d_gene: TRBD1; CDR3aa: CASRTGFTGELFF; CDR3nt: TGTGCCAGTAGGACAGGGTTCACCGGGGAGCTGTTTTTT
v_gene: TRBV11-3; j_gene: TRBJ2-7; abundance: once; d_gene: TRBD2; CDR3aa: CASSSGLAGGEQYF; CDR3nt: TGTGCCAGCAGCTCGGGACTAGCGGGAGGCGAGCAGTACTTC
v_gene: TRBV5-4; j_gene: TRBJ1-1; abundance: .; d_gene: .; CDR3aa: CASSLAGLAEAFF; CDR3nt: TGTGCCAGCAGCTTGGCCGGGTTGGCTGAAGCTTTCTTT
v_gene: TRBV5-1; j_gene: TRBJ1-4; abundance: .; d_gene: .; CDR3aa: CASSFDSTNEKLFF; CDR3nt: TGCGCCAGCAGCTTTGACAGTACTAATGAAAAACTGTTTTTT